This paragraph covers one TCR beta chain sequence. These data originate in a study of blood T cell repertoires in COVID-19. Study-wide background: Donors in the United States, Italy and Spain gave samples during acute or convalescent COVID-19. PBMCs, B-cell-depleted T cells, or T cells provided the cDNA or gDNA that made up the material.

Original processing notes: Estimation of nucleated cell counts was performed using reference gene primer amplification. TCRdb's table, derived via immunoSEQ multiplex PCR, lists solely in-frame clones and lacks some. For V, J and clone size, that table is used; D and trimming come from the DNA. The sample yields under 400,000 clones, approximately 87% seen once. Trimming cost V 5 bases and J 7 bases; bases outside gene matches: 4. This CDR3 region has 12 residues. The germline V gene has CDR1 SGHTA and CDR2 FQGNSA. In Seattle, patients joined the study during active infection and were tracked longitudinally.

The sequencing input was peripheral blood. This sequence joins TRBV7-2 and TRBJ1-2, with 7 bases matching TRBD1. This sequence was found in a young woman with COVID-19, enrolled during active disease. This CDR3 reads CASSHDRVGYTF. The CDR3 DNA reads as TGTGCCAGCAGCCATGACAGGGTTGGCTACACCTTC.